This T cell receptor (beta chain) originates from a study of PD-1 blockade in classical Hodgkin lymphoma. Study findings and constraints: Some patients began nivolumab under 1 year after ASCT. These patients were excluded from later analyses. As was reported, newly diagnosed patients showed lower baseline TCR diversity than healthy donors did. Although disease activity or prior therapy may be involved, causes of the repertoire differences remain undefined.

The patients all showed relapse after autologous stem cell transplantation, while their brentuximab vedotin exposure varied. Relapsed/refractory classical Hodgkin lymphoma patients had complete, partial or progressive responses. Note on this clone: Its antigen remains unknown.

Trimming shortened V by 0 bases and J by 3 bases, and 9 bases separated the two germline ends. The CDR3 loop spans 14 amino acids. In germline, CDR1 is LNHDA, CDR2 SQIVND (reference sequence). TCRdb keeps only in-frame clones here, not all; method: immunoSEQ multiplex PCR. Among approximately 36,000 clones listed, 69% were seen once. The TCR was taken from a human donor with classical Hodgkin lymphoma. The chain employs TRBV19 and TRBJ2-7, with unresolved D. Source: peripheral blood mononuclear cells (PBMCs), taken before the second cycle of nivolumab. The DNA of the CDR3 is TGTGCCAGTAGTATAGAGGTCGGCAGCTACGAGCAGTACTTC. Its translation: CASSIEVGSYEQYF. Looking up the rest from reference TRBV19 and TRBJ2-7 gives the full variable domain: DGGITQSPKYLFRKEGQNVTLSCEQNLNHDAMYWYRQDPGQGLRLIYYSQIVNDFQKGDIAEGYSVSREKKESFPLTVTSAQKNPTAFYLCASSIEVGSYEQYFGPGTRLTVT.